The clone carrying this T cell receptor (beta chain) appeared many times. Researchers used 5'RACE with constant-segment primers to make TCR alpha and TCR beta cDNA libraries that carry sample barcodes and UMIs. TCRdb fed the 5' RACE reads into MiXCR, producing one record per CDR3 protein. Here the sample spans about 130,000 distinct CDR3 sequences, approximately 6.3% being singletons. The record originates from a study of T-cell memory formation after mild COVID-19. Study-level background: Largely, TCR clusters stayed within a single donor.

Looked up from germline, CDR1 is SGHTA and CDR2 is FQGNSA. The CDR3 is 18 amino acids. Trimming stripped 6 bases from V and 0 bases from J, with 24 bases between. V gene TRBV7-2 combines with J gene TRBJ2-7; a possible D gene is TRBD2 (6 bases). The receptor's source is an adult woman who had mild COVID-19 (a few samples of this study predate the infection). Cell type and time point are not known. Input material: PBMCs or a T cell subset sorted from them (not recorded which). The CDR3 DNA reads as TGTGCCAGCAGTTATATAGTCTGGGGGGTCCCGAGCTCCTACGAGCAGTACTTC. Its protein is CASSYIVWGVPSSYEQYF.